Reported below is one TCR beta chain. Antigen specificity is unknown. The data belong to a study of T-cell memory formation after mild COVID-19. Study-level points and caveats: Clones contracting across day 15 to 85 had a balanced CD4/CD8 profile; later expanding clones leaned CD4+. Confirmation of SARS-CoV-2 specificity was lacking for second-wave clones peaking day 37. The finding that pre-infection memory included some responding clones suggested that cross-reactive memory joined.

Sample barcodes and UMIs were carried by the TCR alpha and TCR beta cDNA libraries that 5'RACE generated with constant-segment primers. TCRdb itself ran the 5' RACE reads through MiXCR, one entry per CDR3 protein. The sample carries roughly 400,000 distinct CDR3 sequences, about 17% recorded once. From germline, CDR1 is SGHRS and CDR2 YFSETQ. With 1 base removed from V and 2 bases from J, the gap between germline ends came to 8 bases. The CDR3 extends over 14 amino acids. This TCR was sampled from a man aged 18 to 30 who had mild COVID-19 (a few samples of this study predate the infection). Cell type and time point are not known. This chain uses TRBV5-1 with TRBJ2-3; D gene unclear. Material for sequencing was PBMCs or a T cell subset sorted from them (not recorded which). The chain's CDR3 is CASSLLRLTDTQYF. CDR3 nucleotide sequence: TGCGCCAGCAGCTTGTTGAGGCTCACAGATACGCAGTATTTT.